This T cell receptor (beta chain) was recovered during a study of blood T cells in healthy people across ages. The V end lost 5 bases, the J end lost 5 bases, and 15 bases lay between the germline ends. Germline V lookup: CDR1 LNHNV, CDR2 YYDKDF (reference sequence). The CDR3 covers 15 residues. Sample-barcoded 5' priming and a J-beta primer mix drove a second PCR of roughly 6 to 12 cycles. One entry per CDR3 protein, called by TCRdb with MiXCR from the 5' RACE reads. This repertoire shows 750,000 to 950,000 distinct CDR3 sequences, approximately 24% found once; its top ten account for about 3%. This clonotype was seen a handful of times. Separately, the same data were catalogued under a study of T cells of mothers and their children. That study adds: Samples came from a few healthy Caucasian mothers and their six children.

The clonotype comes from a boy aged 5-17 years in good health. Sequencing was carried out using blood. The V gene is TRBV15, the J gene TRBJ1-4; D may be TRBD1 (6 bases). CDR3 DNA: TGTGCCACCAGCTCTCCGACAAGGGGGAATGAAAAACTGTTTTTT. Its translation: CATSSPTRGNEKLFF.